This entry is about one T cell receptor beta chain. Antigen: not known. Germline lookup yields CDR1 LNHDA and CDR2 SQIVND (reference sequence). The V and J ends lost 4 bases and 6 bases, in that order; junction bases with no gene match: 9. This CDR3 is built from 16 residues. Cryopreserved PBMCs were the source of approximately 2 micrograms of genomic DNA, which went to TCR beta libraries. The data originate from a study of cytotoxic CD8 clonotypes in ibrutinib-treated CLL. Turning to the study itself: Response specimens were obtained following a median treatment duration of about 12 months, with a range of 6 to 36. Broader study findings: Sustained-remission and progressing patients had different sampling times. Clonality grew at ibrutinib response; at progression, it decreased back toward baseline.

Sequencing was performed with immunoSEQ multiplex PCR; in TCRdb, only in-frame clones are kept and a portion is missing. The sample records about 310,000 clones, about 80% being singletons. Here the sequenced sample was PBMCs, taken before ibrutinib treatment. V and J are TRBV19 and TRBJ2-2, with 9 bases identical to TRBD2. The origin of this receptor is a human donor with chronic lymphocytic leukemia. CDR3 in DNA: TGTGCCAGTAGTACCGGGGTAGCGGGAGAGGCCGGGGAGCTGTTTTTT. Translated: CASSTGVAGEAGELFF.